This T cell receptor beta chain stems from a study of cytomegalovirus exposure and HLA in healthy donors. Amplification used 60 Vbeta primers and 13 Jbeta primers. Libraries were prepared by immunoSEQ multiplex PCR; TCRdb keeps only in-frame clonotypes and omits some of them. This sample has under 250,000 clones, with over 75% found just once. V trimming: 2 bases; J trimming: 6 bases; junction bases outside the gene matches: 3. Germline V gene sequence: CDR1 MNHEY, CDR2 SVGAGI. The CDR3 is 16 amino acids. The rearrangement joins TRBV6-5 to TRBJ2-1; the match to TRBD2 covers 14 bases. The sequenced material came from PBMCs. The receptor was isolated from a woman in her twenties or thirties in good health and CMV-seronegative. CDR3 nucleotides: TGTGCCAGCAGTTACGGGACTAGCGGGAGCCCCAATGAGCAGTTCTTC. Translated, it gives CASSYGTSGSPNEQFF.